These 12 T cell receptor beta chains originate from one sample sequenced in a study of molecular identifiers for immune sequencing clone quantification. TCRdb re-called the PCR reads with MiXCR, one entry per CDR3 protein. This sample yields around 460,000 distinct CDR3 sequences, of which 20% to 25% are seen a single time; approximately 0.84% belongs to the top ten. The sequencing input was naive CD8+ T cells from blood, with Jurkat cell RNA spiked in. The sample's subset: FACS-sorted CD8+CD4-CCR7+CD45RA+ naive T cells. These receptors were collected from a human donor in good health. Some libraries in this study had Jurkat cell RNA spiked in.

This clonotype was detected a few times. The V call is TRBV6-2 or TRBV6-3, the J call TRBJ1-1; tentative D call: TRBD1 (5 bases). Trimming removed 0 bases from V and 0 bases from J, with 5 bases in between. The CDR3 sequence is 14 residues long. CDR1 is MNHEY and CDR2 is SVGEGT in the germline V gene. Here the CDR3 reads CASSYSTVNTEAFF. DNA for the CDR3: TGTGCCAGCAGTTACTCGACAGTGAACACTGAAGCTTTCTTT.

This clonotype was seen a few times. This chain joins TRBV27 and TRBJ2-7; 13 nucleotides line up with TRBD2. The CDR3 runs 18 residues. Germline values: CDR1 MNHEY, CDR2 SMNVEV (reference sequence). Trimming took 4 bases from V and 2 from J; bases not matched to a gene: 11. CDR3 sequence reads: CASSSRTSGGPHPYEQYF. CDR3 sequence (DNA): TGTGCCAGCAGTTCCCGGACTAGCGGGGGCCCTCACCCCTACGAGCAGTACTTC.

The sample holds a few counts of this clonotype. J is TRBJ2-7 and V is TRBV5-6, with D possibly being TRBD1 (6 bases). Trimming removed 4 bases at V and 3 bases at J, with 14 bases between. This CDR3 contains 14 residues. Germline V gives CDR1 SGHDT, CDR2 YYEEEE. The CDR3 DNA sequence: TGTGCCAGCAGCCCTGGACAGACATACTACGAGCAGTACTTC. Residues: CASSPGQTYYEQYF. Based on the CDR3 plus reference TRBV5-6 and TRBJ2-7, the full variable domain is DAGVTQSPTHLIKTRGQQVTLRCSPKSGHDTVSWYQQALGQGPQFIFQYYEEEERQRGNFPDRFSGHQFPNYSSELNVNALLLGDSALYLCASSPGQTYYEQYFGPGTRLTVT.

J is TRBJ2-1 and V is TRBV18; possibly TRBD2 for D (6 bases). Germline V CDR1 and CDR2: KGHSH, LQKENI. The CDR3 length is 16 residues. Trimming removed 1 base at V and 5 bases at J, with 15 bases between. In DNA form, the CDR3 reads TGTGCCAGCTCACCACTTTTCGGGGGAAAGGACAATGAGCAGTTCTTC. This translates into CASSPLFGGKDNEQFF.

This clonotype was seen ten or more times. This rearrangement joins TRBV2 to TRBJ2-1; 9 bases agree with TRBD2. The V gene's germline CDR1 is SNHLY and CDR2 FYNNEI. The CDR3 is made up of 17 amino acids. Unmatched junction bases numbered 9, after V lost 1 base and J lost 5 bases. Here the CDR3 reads CASSEGLAESFDNEQFF. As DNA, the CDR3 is TGTGCCAGCAGTGAAGGACTAGCGGAAAGTTTTGACAATGAGCAGTTCTTC. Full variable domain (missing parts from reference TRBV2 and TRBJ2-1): EPEVTQTPSHQVTQMGQEVILRCVPISNHLYFYWYRQILGQKVEFLVSFYNNEISEKSEIFDDQFSVERPDGSNFTLKIRSTKLEDSAMYFCASSEGLAESFDNEQFFGPGTRLTVL.

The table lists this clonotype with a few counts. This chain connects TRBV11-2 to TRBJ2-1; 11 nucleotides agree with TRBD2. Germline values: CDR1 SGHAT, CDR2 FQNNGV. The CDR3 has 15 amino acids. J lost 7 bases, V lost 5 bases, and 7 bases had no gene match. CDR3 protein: CASSARTSGSNEQFF. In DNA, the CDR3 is TGTGCCAGCAGCGCACGGACTAGCGGGTCTAATGAGCAGTTCTTC.

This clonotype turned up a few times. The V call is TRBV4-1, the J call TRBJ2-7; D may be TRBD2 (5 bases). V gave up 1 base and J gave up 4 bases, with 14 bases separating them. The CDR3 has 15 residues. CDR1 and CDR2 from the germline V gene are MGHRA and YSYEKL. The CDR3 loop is CASSQVPGGRYEQYF. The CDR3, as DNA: TGCGCCAGCAGCCAAGTACCAGGAGGTCGTTACGAGCAGTACTTC.

This CDR3 is CASSLSNQGREQYF. Written as DNA, the CDR3 is TGTGCCAGCAGTTTATCTAATCAGGGGCGGGAGCAGTACTTC. The gene calls are TRBV27 and TRBJ2-7; possibly TRBD1 for D (6 bases). CDR3 length equals 14 residues. The V end lost 0 bases, the J end lost 7 bases, and 13 bases lay between the germline ends. CDR1 is MNHEY, CDR2 SMNVEV, per germline (reference sequence).

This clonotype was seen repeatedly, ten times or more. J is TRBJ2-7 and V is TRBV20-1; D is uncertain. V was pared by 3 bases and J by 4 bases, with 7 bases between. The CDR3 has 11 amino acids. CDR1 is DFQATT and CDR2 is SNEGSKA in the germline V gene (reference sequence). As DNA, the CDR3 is TGCAGTGCTAGGAGAGGATACGAGCAGTACTTC. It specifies CSARRGYEQYF.

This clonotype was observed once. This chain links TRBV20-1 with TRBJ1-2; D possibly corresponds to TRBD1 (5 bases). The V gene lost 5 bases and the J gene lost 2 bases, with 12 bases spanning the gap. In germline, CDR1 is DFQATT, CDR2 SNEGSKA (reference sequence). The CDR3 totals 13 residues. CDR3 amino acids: CSAAGRINYGYTF. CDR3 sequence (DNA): TGCAGTGCTGCGGGACGGATAAACTATGGCTACACCTTC.

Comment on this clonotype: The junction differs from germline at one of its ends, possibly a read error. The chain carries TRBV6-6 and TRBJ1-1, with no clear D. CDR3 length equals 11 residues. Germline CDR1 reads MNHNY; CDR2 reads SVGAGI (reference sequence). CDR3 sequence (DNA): TGTGCCATCAGTTACTCCCCTGAAGCTTTCTTT. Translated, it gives CAISYSPEAFF.

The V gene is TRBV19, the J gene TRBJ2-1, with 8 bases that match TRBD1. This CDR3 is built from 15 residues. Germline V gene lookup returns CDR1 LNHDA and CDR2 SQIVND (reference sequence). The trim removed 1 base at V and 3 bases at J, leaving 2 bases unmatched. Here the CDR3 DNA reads TGTGCCAGTAGTATAGGGACAGGGTTCTACAATGAGCAGTTCTTC. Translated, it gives CASSIGTGFYNEQFF.